Sequencing of this TCR beta chain was carried out in a study of shared clonotypes between healthy human individuals. TCRdb's copy holds only in-frame clones and misses some; the assay was immunoSEQ multiplex PCR. In the table there are about 600,000 clones, roughly 97% of which are singletons. Per the germline V gene, CDR1 is SGHTA and CDR2 is FQGNSA. Trimming cost V 1 base and J 3 bases, with 18 bases left between them. This CDR3 contains 17 residues. The J gene is TRBJ1-1, the V gene TRBV7-2, with D tentatively TRBD1 (5 bases). This TCR came from a woman in her twenties or thirties in good health. Material for sequencing was naive CD4+ T cells sorted from blood. Subset specified: CD45RA+ positively selected. The CDR3 is CASSLVSGLGRDTEAFF. As DNA, the CDR3 is TGTGCCAGCAGCTTAGTTTCAGGGCTGGGTCGGGACACTGAAGCTTTCTTT.